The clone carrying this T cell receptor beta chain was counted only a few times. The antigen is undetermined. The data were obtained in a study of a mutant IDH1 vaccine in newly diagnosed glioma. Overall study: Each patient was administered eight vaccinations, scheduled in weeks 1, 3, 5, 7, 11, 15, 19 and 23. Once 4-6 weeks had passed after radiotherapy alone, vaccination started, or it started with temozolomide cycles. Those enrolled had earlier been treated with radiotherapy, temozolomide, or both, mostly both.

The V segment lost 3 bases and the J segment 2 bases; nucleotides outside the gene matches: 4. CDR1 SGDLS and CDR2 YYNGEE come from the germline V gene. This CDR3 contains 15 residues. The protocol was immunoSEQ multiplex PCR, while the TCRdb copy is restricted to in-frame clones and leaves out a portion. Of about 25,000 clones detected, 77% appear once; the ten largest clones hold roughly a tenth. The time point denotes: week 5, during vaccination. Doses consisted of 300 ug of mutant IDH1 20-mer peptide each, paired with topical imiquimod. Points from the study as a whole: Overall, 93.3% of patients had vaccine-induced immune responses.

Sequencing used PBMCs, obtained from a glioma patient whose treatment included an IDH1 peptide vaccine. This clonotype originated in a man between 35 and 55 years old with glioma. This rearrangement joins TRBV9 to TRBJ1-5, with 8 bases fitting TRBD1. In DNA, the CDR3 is TGTGCCAGCAGCGAGGGGACAGGCGGCAATCAGCCCCAGCATTTT. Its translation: CASSEGTGGNQPQHF.